This T cell receptor beta chain was identified in a study of cytomegalovirus exposure and HLA in healthy donors. The overall study: Approximately 85 million unique TCRs from HLA-typed donors were held in an early release of data. Overall study results and limits: TCR beta sequences reportedly predicted most subjects' HLA-A and HLA-B alleles accurately. Productive rates of about 90% or about 30% were seen for most TCR beta V segments in an earlier analysis.

A multiplex PCR was run with 60 Vbeta primers and 13 Jbeta primers. Produced via immunoSEQ multiplex PCR; TCRdb's table is partial and in-frame only. The table shows some 110,000 clones, with about 68% occurring only once. The CDR3 consists of 16 residues. CDR1 and CDR2 (germline): SGHKS, YYEKEE (reference sequence). V gave up 4 bases and J gave up 4 bases, with 17 bases separating them. A word on this clone: What it binds is not known.

Although they were nominally healthy when sampled, donors likely had unrecorded immune exposures. Input material: PBMCs. The chain links TRBV5-5 to TRBJ2-2; possible D gene TRBD1, 6 bases. The source is a woman aged 50 to 60 in good health and CMV-seropositive. CDR3 region: CASSLPRTDITGELFF. Here the CDR3 DNA reads TGTGCCAGCAGCCTCCCCCGGACAGATATCACCGGGGAGCTGTTTTTT.